This T cell receptor (beta chain) was sequenced for a study of blood T cell repertoires in COVID-19. Study-level background: Specimens from acute and convalescent COVID-19 originated in the United States, Italy and Spain. Sources were T cells, B-cell-depleted T cells, or PBMCs; the material itself was cDNA or gDNA.

This table comes from immunoSEQ multiplex PCR, and its TCRdb copy is limited to in-frame clones, with some not included. The table shows more than 25,000 clones, with more than 90% occurring only once. V lost 2 bases and J 4 bases, leaving 15 bases between the germline ends. CDR3 length: 15 amino acids. CDR1 is MGHRA, CDR2 YSYEKL, per germline. Sequenced: peripheral blood. The chain joins TRBV4-1 to TRBJ2-7; possibly TRBD2 for D (6 bases). The TCR sequence derives from a man between 65 and 85 years old with active or convalescent COVID-19. CDR3 in amino acids: CASSQSPGTAYEQYF. CDR3 in DNA: TGCGCCAGCAGCCAAAGCCCCGGGACTGCGTACGAGCAGTACTTC.